The sequence of this TCR beta chain was determined in a study of blood T cell repertoires in COVID-19 (dated by TCRdb to about 2020). With regard to the full study: Collaborator samples came from the United States, Italy and Spain and covered acute and convalescent phases of COVID-19. The prospective study material was composed of cDNA or gDNA derived from T cells, B-cell-depleted T cells, or PBMCs. Deeply sampled blood TCRbeta repertoires from subjects exposed to, actively infected with, or recovered from COVID-19 were included in the dataset. The repertoires were released in a freely available public database meant as a resource for research on the immune response to SARS-CoV-2. Samples came from the ongoing ImmuneRACE study (first 160 participants) plus 1,254 subjects from 6 global collaborators. Nearly every sample came with metadata listing a de-identified subject ID, COVID-19 status, age in years and sex. HLA class I and class II types, where available, came from metadata supplied by the sample provider rather than from assay-based typing. Points the paper makes about the study in general: The amount of clinical and demographic metadata varied by source and participant and was provided uncurated.

In the prospective study, participants were roughly 18 to 100 years old, resided in around 25 geographic areas of the United States, and were enrolled through a virtual design. To assign participants to cohorts, the prospective study relied on clinical history that participants themselves reported in a screening survey and a study questionnaire. ImmuneRACE Cohort 3 recovered participants were defined by two consecutive negative NP/OP PCR tests, healthcare professional clearance, or symptom resolution. In the prospective study, whole blood, serum and a nasopharyngeal or oropharyngeal swab were collected from each participant by mobile phlebotomists. Participants in the prospective study had the option to provide additional blood draws and questionnaires over a roughly 2-month period. Before DNA extraction, prospective study blood samples were shipped either frozen or at room temperature. The CDR3, cysteine through phenylalanine, is 13 amino acids long. This entry keeps only the CDR3 DNA: 39 bases, framed from base 1. V drops 3 bases and J drops 3 bases, leaving 11 bases in between. The germline V gene (reference sequence) gives CDR1 as DFQATT and CDR2 as SNEGSKA.

A few counts support this clone. The antigen it binds to is not known. Base qualities were left out, and no much larger clone turns up one base away. The immunoSEQ Assay, a bias-controlled multiplex PCR, was used to amplify TCRbeta CDR3 regions from genomic DNA. The paper's data handling went like this. Within the assay, amplification of reference gene primers was used to estimate how many nucleated cells each sample contained. Sequence reads were collapsed and filtered to measure the absolute abundance of every unique TCRbeta CDR3 rearrangement. For each sample, productive Simpson clonality was calculated by taking the square root of Simpson's diversity index across productive rearrangements. Here the immuneACCESS table is served through TCRdb, limited to in-frame sequences with V and J called. Missing clones are a known gap in these copies; in checked studies unresolved V genes cover under half, and the rest lacks a known reason. V and J calls and clone size are as listed in that table; D and trimming were resolved from the DNA. Across this sample there are approximately 250,000 clones, with roughly 90% seen only once. The top ten constitute about 1% of the sample.

The chain is assembled from TRBV20-1 and TRBJ1-1; the D gene remains uncertain. This TCR came from a woman aged 30 to 39 who had recovered from COVID-19. Source material: PBMCs or T cells enriched from blood (not recorded which). CDR3 sequence: CSASAAGDTEAFF. The sequenced DNA: TGCAGTGCTAGTGCGGCCGGGGACACTGAAGCTTTCTTT.